This record concerns one T cell receptor (beta chain) sequence. Some clones are missing from TCRdb's copy, which holds only in-frame ones; the method was immunoSEQ multiplex PCR. The data contain roughly 60,000 clones, about 88% of them seen just once; the ten biggest clones take up 9.7%. This sample is drawn from a study of PD-1 blockade in classical Hodgkin lymphoma. Every one of the patients relapsed after autologous stem cell transplantation (brentuximab vedotin exposure was variable). Germline V gene lookup returns CDR1 MNHEY and CDR2 SVGAGI. The length of the CDR3 is 13 residues. Trimming left V 4 bases short and J 3 bases short, with 10 bases between.

The starting material was peripheral blood mononuclear cells (PBMCs), obtained at baseline. This sequence originates from a human donor with classical Hodgkin lymphoma. This chain connects TRBV6-5 to TRBJ2-7, with D perhaps TRBD2 (5 bases). The CDR3 DNA reads TGTGCCAGCAGTTCCGCTAGCATCTACGAGCAGTACTTC. This codes for CASSSASIYEQYF.